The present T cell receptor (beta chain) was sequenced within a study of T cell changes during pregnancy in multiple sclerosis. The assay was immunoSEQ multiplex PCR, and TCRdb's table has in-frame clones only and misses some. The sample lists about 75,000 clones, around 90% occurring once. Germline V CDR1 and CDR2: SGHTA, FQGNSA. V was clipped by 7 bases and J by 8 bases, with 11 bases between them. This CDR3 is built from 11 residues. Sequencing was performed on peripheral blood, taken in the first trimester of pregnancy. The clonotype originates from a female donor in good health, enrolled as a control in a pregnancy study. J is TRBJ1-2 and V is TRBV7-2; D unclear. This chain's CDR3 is CASNYVGGYTF. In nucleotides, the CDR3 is TGTGCCAGCAATTACGTGGGCGGCTACACCTTC.